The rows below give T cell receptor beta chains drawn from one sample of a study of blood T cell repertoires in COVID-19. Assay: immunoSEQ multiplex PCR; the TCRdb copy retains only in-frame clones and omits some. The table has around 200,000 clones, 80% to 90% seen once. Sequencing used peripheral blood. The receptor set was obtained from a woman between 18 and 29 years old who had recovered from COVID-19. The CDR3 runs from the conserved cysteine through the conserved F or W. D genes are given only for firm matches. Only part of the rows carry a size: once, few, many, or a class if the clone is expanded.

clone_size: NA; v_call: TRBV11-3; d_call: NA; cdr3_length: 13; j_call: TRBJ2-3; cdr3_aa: CASSPVPADTQYF; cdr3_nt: TGTGCCAGCAGCCCGGTCCCCGCAGATACGCAGTATTTT
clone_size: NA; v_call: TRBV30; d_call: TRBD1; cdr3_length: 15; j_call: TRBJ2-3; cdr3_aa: CAWSRGQGATDTQYF; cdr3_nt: TGTGCCTGGAGCCGGGGACAGGGGGCCACAGATACGCAGTATTTT
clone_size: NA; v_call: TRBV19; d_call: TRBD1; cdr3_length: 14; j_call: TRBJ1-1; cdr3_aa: CASRLTGGPTEAFF; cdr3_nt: TGTGCCAGTAGGCTCACAGGGGGACCGACTGAAGCTTTCTTT
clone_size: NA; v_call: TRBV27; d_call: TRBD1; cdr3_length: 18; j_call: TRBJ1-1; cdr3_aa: CASSKGPGQATMNTEAFF; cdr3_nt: TGTGCCAGCAGTAAAGGCCCGGGACAGGCGACGATGAACACTGAAGCTTTCTTT
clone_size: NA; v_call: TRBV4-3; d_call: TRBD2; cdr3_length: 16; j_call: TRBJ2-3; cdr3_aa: CASSQAAGVSTDTQYF; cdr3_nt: TGCGCCAGCAGCCAAGCCGCGGGGGTAAGCACAGATACGCAGTATTTT
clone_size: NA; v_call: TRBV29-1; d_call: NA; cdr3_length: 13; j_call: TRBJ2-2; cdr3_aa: CSVDGQNTGELFF; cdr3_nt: TGCAGCGTTGATGGACAGAACACCGGGGAGCTGTTTTTT
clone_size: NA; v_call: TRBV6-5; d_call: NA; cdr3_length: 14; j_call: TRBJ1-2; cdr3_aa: CASSYSSQLYGYTF; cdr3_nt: TGTGCCAGCAGTTACTCGTCACAGCTCTATGGCTACACCTTC
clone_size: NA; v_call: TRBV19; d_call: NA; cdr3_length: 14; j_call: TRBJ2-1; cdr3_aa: CATLGGGADNEQFF; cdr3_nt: TGTGCCACCTTAGGAGGAGGGGCGGACAATGAGCAGTTCTTC
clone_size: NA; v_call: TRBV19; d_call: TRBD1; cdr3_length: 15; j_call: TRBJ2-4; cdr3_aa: CASSHLDRDPNIQYF; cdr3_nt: TGTGCCAGTAGTCACCTGGACAGGGACCCGAACATTCAGTACTTC
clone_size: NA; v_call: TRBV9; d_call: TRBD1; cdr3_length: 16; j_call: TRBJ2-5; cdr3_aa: CASSLTPGQGEETQYF; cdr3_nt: TGTGCCAGCAGCTTGACACCGGGACAGGGGGAAGAGACCCAGTACTTC
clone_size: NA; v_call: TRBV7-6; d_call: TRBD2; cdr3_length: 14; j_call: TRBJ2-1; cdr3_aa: CASSGLERYNEQFF; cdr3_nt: TGTGCCAGCTCGGGACTAGAGCGGTACAATGAGCAGTTCTTC
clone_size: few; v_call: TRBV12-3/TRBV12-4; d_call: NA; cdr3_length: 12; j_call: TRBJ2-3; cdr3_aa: CASRPNSDTQYF; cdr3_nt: TGTGCCAGCAGACCTAATTCAGATACGCAGTATTTT
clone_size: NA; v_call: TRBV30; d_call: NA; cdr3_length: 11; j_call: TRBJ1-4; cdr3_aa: CAWSGGSSLFF; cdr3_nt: TGTGCCTGGAGCGGGGGGAGCTCACTGTTTTTT
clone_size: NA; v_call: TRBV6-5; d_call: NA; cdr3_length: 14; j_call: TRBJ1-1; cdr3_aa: CASSYKRVNTEAFF; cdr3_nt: TGTGCCAGCAGTTACAAGCGGGTGAACACTGAAGCTTTCTTT
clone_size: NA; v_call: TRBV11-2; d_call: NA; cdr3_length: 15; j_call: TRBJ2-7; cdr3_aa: CASSFGGAPRDEQYF; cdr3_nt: TGTGCCAGCAGCTTTGGCGGGGCCCCTCGTGACGAGCAGTACTTC
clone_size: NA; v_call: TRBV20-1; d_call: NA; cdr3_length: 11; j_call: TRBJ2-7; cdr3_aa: CSPQRSYEQYF; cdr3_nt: TGCAGTCCTCAGCGCTCCTACGAGCAGTACTTC
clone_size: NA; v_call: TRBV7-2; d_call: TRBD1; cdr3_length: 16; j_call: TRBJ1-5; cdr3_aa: CASSLSFDRVNQPQHF; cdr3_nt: TGTGCCAGCAGCTTAAGTTTCGACAGGGTCAATCAGCCCCAGCATTTT
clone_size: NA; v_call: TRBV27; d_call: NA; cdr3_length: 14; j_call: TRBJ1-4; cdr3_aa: CASSPGTTNEKLFF; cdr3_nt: TGTGCCAGCAGCCCGGGGACAACTAATGAAAAACTGTTTTTT
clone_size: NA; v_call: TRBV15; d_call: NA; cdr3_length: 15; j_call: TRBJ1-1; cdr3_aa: CATSRGGWGNTEAFF; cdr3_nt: TGTGCCACCAGCAGAGGAGGGTGGGGGAACACTGAAGCTTTCTTT
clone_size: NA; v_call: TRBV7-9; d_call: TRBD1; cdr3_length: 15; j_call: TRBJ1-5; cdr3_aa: CASSRTGVRDQPQHF; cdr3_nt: TGTGCCAGCAGCCGCACAGGGGTGAGAGATCAGCCCCAGCATTTT
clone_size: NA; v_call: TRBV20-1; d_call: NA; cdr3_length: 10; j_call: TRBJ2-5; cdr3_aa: CSATLETQYF; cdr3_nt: TGCAGTGCTACCCTCGAGACCCAGTACTTC
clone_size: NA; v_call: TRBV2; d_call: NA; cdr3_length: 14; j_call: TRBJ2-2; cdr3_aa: CASSEQLGAGELFF; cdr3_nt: TGTGCCAGCAGTGAACAGCTAGGTGCCGGGGAGCTGTTTTTT
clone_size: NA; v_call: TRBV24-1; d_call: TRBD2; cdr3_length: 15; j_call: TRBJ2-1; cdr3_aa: CATRPSGRFGNEQFF; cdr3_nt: TGTGCCACCAGGCCTAGCGGGAGATTTGGCAATGAGCAGTTCTTC